The 28 T cell receptor beta chains below come from one sample, sequenced in a study of PD-L1 blockade in urothelial cancer. Time point indicated: pretreatment peripheral blood. Here immunoSEQ multiplex PCR was the method, and the copy in TCRdb shows in-frame clones only, minus some. The sample lists 45,000 to 55,000 clones, around 79% seen once, with 8.5% to 12% in the top ten. Sequencing used PBMCs, obtained around atezolizumab (anti-PD-L1) treatment. Source of these receptors: a man between 65 and 80 years old with urothelial cancer.

The rearrangement uses TRBV2 and TRBJ1-2; D ambiguous. This CDR3 has 13 amino acids. Germline V lookup: CDR1 SNHLY, CDR2 FYNNEI. V was cut by 3 bases and J by 2 bases, with 7 bases left in between. The CDR3: CASSEGLNYGYTF. The CDR3 DNA reads TGTGCCAGCAGTGAGGGCCTCAACTATGGCTACACCTTC.

The rearrangement joins TRBV11-2 to TRBJ1-1, with D maybe TRBD1 (5 bases). This CDR3 is built from 12 residues. The V end was cut by 5 bases, the J end by 11 bases, with 15 bases between. In germline, CDR1 is SGHAT, CDR2 FQNNGV. In nucleotides, the CDR3 is TGTGCCAGCAGCCAACAGGCGCCGCTTGCTTTCTTT. Translated: CASSQQAPLAFF.

The chain combines TRBV7-3 with TRBJ2-3, with D maybe TRBD2 (7 bases). The germline gives CDR1 SGHTA, CDR2 FQGTGA. V gave up 0 bases and J gave up 6 bases, with 16 bases separating them. The CDR3 runs 16 residues. The chain's CDR3 is CASSLTLGGAVDTQYF. The DNA for the CDR3 is TGTGCCAGCAGCTTAACATTGGGGGGGGCTGTGGATACGCAGTATTTT.

This clone was seen only a few times. The gene calls are TRBV11-2 and TRBJ1-1; D remains ambiguous. V lost 2 bases and J lost 1, with 11 bases in between. This CDR3 region has 15 residues. Germline V gene data show CDR1 as SGHAT and CDR2 as FQNNGV. The CDR3 here is CASSLRQDTNTEAFF. The CDR3 DNA follows: TGTGCCAGCAGCTTAAGGCAGGATACGAACACTGAAGCTTTCTTT. Together with reference TRBV11-2 and TRBJ1-1, the CDR3 gives the full variable domain: EAGVAQSPRYKIIEKRQSVAFWCNPISGHATLYWYQQILGQGPKLLIQFQNNGVVDDSQLPKDRFSAERLKGVDSTLKIQPAKLEDSAVYLCASSLRQDTNTEAFFGQGTRLTVV.

The CDR3 DNA is TGCGCCAGCAGCTCCGGCGCCAGGGAAGGGACCTACGAGCAGTACTTC. Amino acids: CASSSGAREGTYEQYF. The chain couples TRBV5-1 to TRBJ2-7; D is perhaps TRBD1 (5 bases). Trimming pared 3 bases from V and 2 bases from J, leaving 18 bases between. The CDR3 spans 16 residues. Germline loops: CDR1 SGHRS, CDR2 YFSETQ.

The V call is TRBV7-9, the J call TRBJ2-7; 7 bases agree with TRBD2. The CDR3 is 16 amino acids. The V and J ends lost 2 bases and 3 bases, in that order; junction bases with no gene match: 10. Germline CDR1 is SEHNR and CDR2 is FQNEAQ (reference sequence). CDR3 bases: TGTGCCAGCAGCTTAAATGGGGGGGAGCGGGGCTACGAGCAGTACTTC. As protein: CASSLNGGERGYEQYF.

This sequence joins TRBV9 and TRBJ2-7; TRBD2 matches 7 bases. Germline loops: CDR1 SGDLS, CDR2 YYNGEE. After removal of 2 bases from V and 0 bases from J, the junction contained 2 bases not matched to a gene. The CDR3 contains 14 residues. DNA of the CDR3: TGTGCCAGCAGCGTTGGGGGGGACTCCTACGAGCAGTACTTC. Protein sequence: CASSVGGDSYEQYF. Using reference TRBV9 and TRBJ2-7 for the parts outside the CDR3, the full variable domain is DSGVTQTPKHLITATGQRVTLRCSPRSGDLSVYWYQQSLDQGLQFLIQYYNGEERAKGNILERFSAQQFPDLHSELNLSSLELGDSALYFCASSVGGDSYEQYFGPGTRLTVT.

This chain joins TRBV10-2 and TRBJ1-1; D remains unclear. Germline lookup yields CDR1 WSHSY and CDR2 SAAADI. Trimming removed 0 bases from V and 3 bases from J, with 11 bases in between. The CDR3 runs 15 residues. The CDR3: CASSESRAVDTEAFF. CDR3 in DNA: TGCGCCAGCAGTGAGTCGAGGGCGGTGGACACTGAAGCTTTCTTT.

This sequence joins TRBV27 and TRBJ2-1; TRBD2 matches at 14 bases. V trimming: 6 bases; J trimming: 0 bases; junction bases outside the gene matches: 7. The CDR3 is 18 amino acids. Germline-derived CDR1 and CDR2 are MNHEY and SMNVEV (reference sequence). CDR3 sequence (DNA): TGTGCCAGCAGAACGCATGGGACTAGCGGGAGCTCCTACAATGAGCAGTTCTTC. Its protein product is CASRTHGTSGSSYNEQFF.

The chain uses TRBV21-1 and TRBJ2-3; the D call of TRBD2 is as the table states it, not checked on the DNA. TRBV21-1 is a listed pseudogene. The CDR3 contains 16 residues. CDR3 in amino acids: CASSSTSGRRTDTQYF. For the CDR3, the DNA is TGTGCCAGCAGCAGCACTAGCGGGAGGAGGACAGATACGCAGTATTTT.

The V gene is TRBV2, the J gene TRBJ2-1; maybe TRBD1 (5 bases). Between the trimmed V and J ends, which lost 7 bases and 0 bases, there was a span of 13 bases. Looked up from germline, CDR1 is SNHLY and CDR2 is FYNNEI. This CDR3 contains 15 residues. The CDR3 DNA reads TGTGCCAGCAAGGGGCTCCCGAGCTCCTACAATGAGCAGTTCTTC. It yields the protein CASKGLPSSYNEQFF.

The V gene is TRBV20-1, the J gene TRBJ2-7; 8 bases are shared with TRBD1. The germline gives CDR1 DFQATT, CDR2 SNEGSKA (reference sequence). V was pared by 6 bases and J by 8 bases, with 6 bases of the junction left unmatched. The CDR3 sequence is 11 residues long. The CDR3 loop is CSAPTGDKQYF. CDR3 bases: TGCAGTGCGCCGACAGGGGACAAGCAGTACTTC.

V is TRBV2 and J is TRBJ2-7; maybe TRBD1 (6 bases). Trimming cost V 4 bases and J 1 base, with 11 bases left between them. CDR3 size: 14 residues. The V gene's germline CDR1 is SNHLY and CDR2 FYNNEI. CDR3 residues: CASSGDTLSYEQYF. The CDR3 DNA reads as TGTGCCAGCAGTGGGGACACGCTTTCCTACGAGCAGTACTTC.

This rearrangement joins TRBV10-1 to TRBJ2-5, with 8 bases that match TRBD1. Trimming removed 2 bases from V and 3 bases from J; junction bases left unmatched: 5. The CDR3 spans 15 residues. CDR1 and CDR2 from the germline V gene are WNHNN and SYGVQD (reference sequence). Written as DNA, the CDR3 is TGCGCCAGCAGTGAGATGGGACAGGCAAAAGAGACCCAGTACTTC. Translated: CASSEMGQAKETQYF.

The chain carries TRBV19 and TRBJ1-5, with 7 bases lining up with TRBD1. This CDR3 is built from 15 residues. Germline lookup yields CDR1 LNHDA and CDR2 SQIVND (reference sequence). The junction had 9 bases not matched to a gene; V was cut back by 3 bases and J by 7 bases. The CDR3 loop is CASSIGTEGAQPQHF. The CDR3 region has the DNA TGTGCCAGTAGTATCGGGACTGAGGGGGCGCAGCCCCAGCATTTT.

This sequence joins TRBV5-1 and TRBJ1-3, with D possibly matching TRBD1 (6 bases). Germline values: CDR1 SGHRS, CDR2 YFSETQ. The CDR3 extends over 14 amino acids. The V end was cut by 0 bases, the J end by 8 bases, with 12 bases between. The CDR3 spells CASSLEQGGDTIYF. The CDR3 DNA follows: TGCGCCAGCAGCTTGGAACAGGGCGGCGACACCATATATTTT.

The V and J genes are TRBV27 and TRBJ2-2, with 8 bases lining up with TRBD2. V trimming: 6 bases; J trimming: 5 bases; junction bases outside the gene matches: 11. Germline V gives CDR1 MNHEY, CDR2 SMNVEV (reference sequence). The CDR3 contains 16 residues. CDR3 loop: CASSRSPASGTGELFF. DNA of the CDR3: TGTGCCAGCAGCCGGAGTCCTGCTAGCGGGACCGGGGAGCTGTTTTTT.

The chain uses TRBV27 and TRBJ2-3, with 11 bases aligning to TRBD2. Germline CDR1 is MNHEY and CDR2 is SMNVEV (reference sequence). This CDR3 has 16 residues. V trimming: 5 bases; J trimming: 2 bases; junction bases outside the gene matches: 6. CDR3 sequence (DNA): TGTGCCAGCAGTCTAGGGACTAGCGGCTACACAGATACGCAGTATTTT. It encodes CASSLGTSGYTDTQYF.

There are a few counts of this clone. CDR3: CASSSRDRGNEQFF. CDR3 sequence (DNA): TGTGCCAGCAGTAGCCGGGACAGGGGCAATGAGCAGTTCTTC. The rearrangement links TRBV28 to TRBJ2-1; 10 positions match TRBD1. The trim removed 5 bases at V and 6 bases at J, leaving 4 bases unmatched. The germline CDR1 and CDR2 sequences are MDHEN and SYDVKM. The CDR3 spans 14 residues.

The chain joins TRBV11-3 to TRBJ2-3; D not resolved. The CDR3 length is 16 residues. The V and J ends lost 1 base and 8 bases respectively, with 19 bases between them. Per germline, CDR1 SGHNT and CDR2 YENEEA. The CDR3 is CASSLGGSSLSGTQYF. The DNA for the CDR3 is TGTGCCAGCAGCTTAGGTGGCAGTTCCCTTTCTGGTACGCAGTATTTT.

The chain recombines TRBV6-1 with TRBJ1-4, with TRBD1 identical over 11 bases. CDR3 length: 16 residues. CDR1 is MNHNS, CDR2 SASEGT, per germline. The V segment lost 2 bases and the J segment 7 bases; nucleotides outside the gene matches: 6. The CDR3 bases are TGTGCCAGCAGTGAAAGGACAGGGGGCGCTGGTGAAAAACTGTTTTTT. Translated: CASSERTGGAGEKLFF.

This rearrangement joins TRBV27 to TRBJ1-3, with TRBD1 matching 10 bases. This CDR3 contains 17 residues. With V trimmed by 1 base and J by 0 bases, 3 bases remained unmatched. Germline CDR1 reads MNHEY; CDR2 reads SMNVEV (reference sequence). In DNA form, the CDR3 reads TGTGCCAGCAGTTTATTAGGGGACAGGGGCTCTGGAAACACCATATATTTT. Translating it yields CASSLLGDRGSGNTIYF.

V is TRBV5-6 and J is TRBJ1-4, with D maybe TRBD1 (6 bases). Trimming cost V 3 bases and J 5 bases, with 14 bases left between them. The CDR3 sequence is 15 residues long. Germline CDR1 and CDR2: SGHDT and YYEEEE. The CDR3 spells CASSSRGRGNEKLFF. DNA of the CDR3: TGTGCCAGCAGCTCACGGGGCAGGGGAAATGAAAAACTGTTTTTT.

CDR3 in DNA: TGTGCCAGCAGCCGGGACTTTTTTCTGGGGGAGACCCAGTACTTC. It encodes CASSRDFFLGETQYF. The chain couples TRBV28 to TRBJ2-5, with D possibly TRBD2 on 6 matching bases. CDR3 size: 15 residues. Germline loops: CDR1 MDHEN, CDR2 SYDVKM. The V gene lost 6 bases and the J gene lost 5 bases, with 19 bases spanning the gap.

This clone is a singleton in its sample. V and J are TRBV28 and TRBJ2-2; a weak D match, TRBD2 (5 bases). Trimming removed 7 bases at V and 4 bases at J, with 10 bases between. CDR3 length: 13 amino acids. Germline CDR1 is MDHEN and CDR2 is SYDVKM. The CDR3 reads CASTVEGTGELFF. The CDR3 DNA sequence: TGTGCCAGCACAGTAGAGGGCACCGGGGAGCTGTTTTTT.

The chain has TRBV9 and TRBJ2-2; 9 bases agree with TRBD2. The CDR3 consists of 15 residues. After removal of 4 bases from V and 6 bases from J, the junction contained 7 bases not matched to a gene. Germline CDR1 SGDLS, CDR2 YYNGEE. CDR3 amino acids: CASSHSGRRSGELFF. CDR3 nucleotide sequence: TGTGCCAGCAGCCACAGCGGGAGGAGGTCCGGGGAGCTGTTTTTT.

The rearrangement links TRBV30 to TRBJ2-7; a weak D match, TRBD1 (6 bases). The V gene lost 0 bases and the J gene lost 2 bases, with 17 bases spanning the gap. Per germline, CDR1 GTSNPN and CDR2 SVGIG (reference sequence). This CDR3 is 16 amino acids long. The CDR3 protein is CAWSVPRGRFPYEQYF. Written as DNA, the CDR3 is TGTGCCTGGAGTGTTCCCAGGGGTCGATTCCCCTACGAGCAGTACTTC.

The V and J genes are TRBV5-1 and TRBJ2-2, with 7 bases aligning to TRBD2. Germline V CDR1 and CDR2: SGHRS, YFSETQ. The CDR3 runs 16 residues. Unmatched junction bases numbered 8, after V lost 0 bases and J lost 6 bases. CDR3 bases: TGCGCCAGCAGCTTGGTTGCAGCGGGATACGCCGGGGAGCTGTTTTTT. Translating it yields CASSLVAAGYAGELFF.